Following are 4 T cell receptor beta chains from one sample sequenced in a study of CD8 T cells in Susac syndrome. Random hexamers were used to reverse transcribe about 0.5 to 1 ug of RNA. TCRdb reprocessed the immunoSEQ multiplex PCR reads via MiXCR and lists one record per CDR3 protein. This table holds 84,000 or so distinct CDR3 sequences, 94% found once. The sequenced material came from CD8+ T cells from PBMCs. The receptor source for this set is a human donor with Susac syndrome.

The rearrangement joins TRBV19 to TRBJ2-2, with D possibly matching TRBD1 (6 bases). Per germline, CDR1 LNHDA and CDR2 SQIVND (reference sequence). Trimming took 4 bases from V and 3 from J, leaving 12 bases between them. This CDR3 spans 15 amino acids. Here the CDR3 reads CASSRDRLYTGELFF. The CDR3 bases are TGTGCCAGTAGTAGAGACAGGCTATACACCGGGGAGCTGTTTTTT.

The V call is TRBV9, the J call TRBJ2-5, with 9 bases matching TRBD2. Germline CDR1 SGDLS, CDR2 YYNGEE. V lost 3 bases and J lost 1; bases outside the gene matches: 7. The CDR3 totals 16 residues. CDR3 coding DNA: TGTGCCAGCAGCGGACGACTAGCGGAACTCCAAGAGACCCAGTACTTC. This encodes CASSGRLAELQETQYF.

This chain joins TRBV6-1 and TRBJ2-2; D might be TRBD1 or TRBD2, each matching 5 bases. CDR3 length equals 15 residues. V was pared by 5 bases and J by 1 base, with 11 bases between. Germline V CDR1 and CDR2: MNHNS, SASEGT. For the CDR3, the DNA is TGTGCCAGCAGTCTAGGGACGGAGAACACCGGGGAGCTGTTTTTT. This encodes CASSLGTENTGELFF.

This rearrangement joins TRBV15 to TRBJ2-1; 10 positions agree with TRBD1. V lost 4 bases, J lost 7 bases, and 10 bases stayed unmatched. The CDR3 has 16 residues. CDR1 is LNHNV and CDR2 is YYDKDF in the germline V gene (reference sequence). As DNA, the CDR3 is TGTGCCACCAGCAACCAGCGGGACAGGGGTGGAAATGAGCAGTTCTTC. It is translated as CATSNQRDRGGNEQFF.